Here is one TCR beta chain with its context. Assay: immunoSEQ multiplex PCR; the TCRdb copy retains only in-frame clones and omits some. Of 240,000 or so clones in the sample, roughly 88% were seen once. The data stem from a study of blood T cell repertoires in COVID-19. On the study more broadly: The study drew acute and convalescent COVID-19 samples from the United States, Italy and Spain.

The germline V gene has CDR1 SGHTA and CDR2 FQGNSA. This CDR3 spans 15 amino acids. V was cut by 5 bases and J by 2 bases, with 13 bases left in between. This clonotype was obtained from a man older than 75 with acute or convalescent COVID-19. This chain joins TRBV7-2 and TRBJ2-1, with D tentatively TRBD2 (6 bases). The material sequenced was peripheral blood. CDR3 coding DNA: TGTGCCAGCAGCCCCCGACTAGGAGCCTACAATGAGCAGTTCTTC. As protein: CASSPRLGAYNEQFF.